This TCR beta chain comes out of a study of T cell responses to AZD1222 COVID-19 vaccine. Overall study results and limits: Receipt of two AZD1222 doses was followed by a rise in Spike-specific TCR breadth and depth. At baseline, just five to seven AZD1222 recipients tested seropositive. Clonal diversity was possibly underestimated, and the donors were mostly white British, with more females. Vaccine-related CD4 TCRs covered spike, predominating at 160-218 and 743-854.

There are 15 residues in the CDR3. V was trimmed by 4 bases and J by 8 bases, leaving 18 bases between them. Per germline, CDR1 SGDLS and CDR2 YYNGEE. Libraries were prepared by immunoSEQ multiplex PCR; TCRdb keeps only in-frame clonotypes and omits some of them. The data show about 200,000 clones, with 80% to 95% seen just once and approximately 1% held by the top ten. A remark on this clone: Its antigen remains unknown.

This clonotype originated in an adult who received the AZD1222 COVID-19 vaccine. Sequenced here: peripheral blood, sampled 28 days after the second AZD1222 dose. V and J are TRBV9 and TRBJ2-2; TRBD1 might be the D (7 bases). The CDR3 sequence is CASSLGAGGSGELFF. Written as DNA, the CDR3 is TGTGCCAGCAGCCTTGGGGCAGGGGGGTCTGGGGAGCTGTTTTTT.